This TCR beta chain stems from a study of blood T cells in healthy people across ages. The wider study: Per two T cells, about one barcoded beta molecule was captured through template switching.

This CDR3 has 16 residues. Germline V gene lookup returns CDR1 SGHRS and CDR2 YFSETQ. V gave up 0 bases and J gave up 3 bases; unmatched junction bases: 3. A sample-barcoded 5' primer and a J-beta primer mix were used in a second PCR of about 7 to 12 cycles. TCRdb analysed the 5' RACE reads with MiXCR anew, one entry per CDR3 protein. The table records 750,000 to 950,000 distinct CDR3 sequences, roughly 25% of them present only once. The same sample was also studied in work on T cells of mothers and their children.

This receptor was taken from a boy aged 10-17 years in good health. Material for sequencing was blood. The chain recombines TRBV5-1 with TRBJ2-3; 11 positions agree with TRBD2. The CDR3 here is CASSLETSGKTDTQYF. In DNA, the CDR3 is TGCGCCAGCAGCTTGGAGACTAGCGGGAAGACAGATACGCAGTATTTT.